These 23 T cell receptor beta chains came from one sample sequenced in a study of blood T cell repertoires in COVID-19 (dated by TCRdb to about 2020). Libraries were prepared through the immunoSEQ multiplex PCR assay. TCRdb took over this immuneACCESS table, retaining in-frame rearrangements with V and J assigned. Such tables are incomplete; in checked studies, under half of the missing clones stem from an unresolved V gene, and the remainder is unexplained. The sample contains 140,000 to 150,000 clones, roughly 90% of them found a single time. The top ten hold 1% to 1.5% of the sample. Sample: PBMCs or T cells enriched from blood (not recorded which). These receptors were collected from a woman in her twenties or thirties with acute COVID-19.

The V and J genes are TRBV5-1 and TRBJ2-7, with TRBD1 matching over 9 bases. CDR3 size: 14 residues. The ends lost 1 base at V and 6 bases at J; junction bases unmatched: 5. Germline V CDR1 and CDR2: SGHRS, YFSETQ. The CDR3 nucleotides are TGCGCCAGCAGCTTGCCGGGACAGGGATTCGAGCAGTACTTC. It specifies CASSLPGQGFEQYF.

V gene TRBV28 combines with J gene TRBJ1-1; unclear D gene. The germline V gene encodes CDR1 MDHEN and CDR2 SYDVKM. The CDR3 runs 12 residues. V lost 6 bases, J lost 11 bases, and 16 bases lay in between. The CDR3 protein is CASREEAGGAFF. CDR3 DNA sequence: TGTGCCAGCAGGGAGGAGGCAGGCGGGGCTTTCTTT.

V usage is TRBV11-2 and J usage is TRBJ1-1; 8 bases agree with TRBD1. The CDR3 is made up of 16 amino acids. CDR1 is SGHAT, CDR2 FQNNGV, per germline. V lost 5 bases to trimming and J lost 0 bases; unmatched junction nucleotides: 8. CDR3 in DNA: TGTGCCAGCAGCCCCCCCAACAGGGGGGTGAACACTGAAGCTTTCTTT. Translating gives CASSPPNRGVNTEAFF.

This chain uses TRBV5-1 with TRBJ2-5; no definite D call. Germline CDR1 reads SGHRS; CDR2 reads YFSETQ. Deletions cut 1 base from V and 1 base from J, with 11 bases between. This CDR3 has 15 residues. The CDR3: CASSLSRSFQETQYF. CDR3 nucleotides: TGCGCCAGCAGCTTGAGTAGATCATTCCAAGAGACCCAGTACTTC.

A single count supports this clone. The gene calls are TRBV5-5 and TRBJ2-5; the D is unclear. CDR3 length equals 15 residues. V lost 0 bases and J 2 bases, leaving 11 bases between the germline ends. The germline CDR1 and CDR2 sequences are SGHKS and YYEKEE (reference sequence). The CDR3 DNA is TGTGCCAGCAGCTTGGGCGTGTTCGAGCAAGAGACCCAGTACTTC. This translates into CASSLGVFEQETQYF.

The chain has TRBV30 and TRBJ1-6, with a possible D match to TRBD1 (6 bases). This CDR3 has 14 amino acids. In germline, CDR1 is GTSNPN, CDR2 SVGIG (reference sequence). V shed 3 bases and J shed 5 bases, with 11 bases lying between them. The CDR3 spells CAWRWGLDNSPLHF. CDR3 DNA sequence: TGTGCCTGGAGATGGGGGCTGGATAATTCACCCCTCCACTTT.

This clone was observed a single time. The chain has TRBV9 and TRBJ1-4; 9 bases map to TRBD1. Germline trimming cut 0 bases from V and 5 bases from J; bases unmatched to any gene: 5. Germline V gene data show CDR1 as SGDLS and CDR2 as YYNGEE. This CDR3 has 16 amino acids. CDR3 sequence reads: CASSVATGQGNEKLFF. As DNA, the CDR3 is TGTGCCAGCAGCGTAGCTACGGGACAGGGCAATGAAAAACTGTTTTTT. The full variable domain, its missing parts supplied by reference TRBV9 and TRBJ1-4, is DSGVTQTPKHLITATGQRVTLRCSPRSGDLSVYWYQQSLDQGLQFLIQYYNGEERAKGNILERFSAQQFPDLHSELNLSSLELGDSALYFCASSVATGQGNEKLFFGSGTQLSVL.

The chain couples TRBV4-1 to TRBJ2-1; D gene ambiguous. This CDR3 has 12 amino acids. Trimming cost V 0 bases and J 13 bases, with 10 bases left between them. The V gene's germline CDR1 is MGHRA and CDR2 YSYEKL. DNA of the CDR3: TGCGCCAGCAGCCAAGATAGAGGAAAACAGTTCTTC. Its protein product is CASSQDRGKQFF.

The chain is built from TRBV28 and TRBJ1-5, with D unclear. CDR1 and CDR2 (germline): MDHEN, SYDVKM. This CDR3 is built from 12 residues. Trimming pared 5 bases from V and 10 bases from J, leaving 12 bases between. The CDR3 reads CASSATGQPQHF. The CDR3 bases are TGTGCCAGCAGTGCCACGGGTCAACCCCAGCATTTT.

In the case of this clone: The same CDR3 also results from other DNA sequences found in this sample. The rearrangement joins TRBV7-2 to TRBJ2-7, with unresolved D. V was trimmed by 5 bases and J by 0 bases, leaving 5 bases between them. CDR3 length: 12 amino acids. Per germline, CDR1 SGHTA and CDR2 FQGNSA. CDR3 coding DNA: TGTGCCAGCAGCCGGAGCTCCTACGAGCAGTACTTC. Its protein product is CASSRSSYEQYF.

This sequence joins TRBV19 and TRBJ1-5; D is perhaps TRBD1 (6 bases). The CDR3 loop spans 16 amino acids. V lost 4 bases, J lost 1 base, and 14 bases lay in between. Germline V CDR1 and CDR2: LNHDA, SQIVND (reference sequence). Here the CDR3 DNA reads TGTGCCAGTAGTAGCACAGGGATCTTCAGCAATCAGCCCCAGCATTTT. This encodes CASSSTGIFSNQPQHF. Using reference TRBV19 and TRBJ1-5 for the parts outside the CDR3, the full variable domain is DGGITQSPKYLFRKEGQNVTLSCEQNLNHDAMYWYRQDPGQGLRLIYYSQIVNDFQKGDIAEGYSVSREKKESFPLTVTSAQKNPTAFYLCASSSTGIFSNQPQHFGDGTRLSIL.

The chain links TRBV19 to TRBJ2-5, with a possible D match to TRBD1 (5 bases). This CDR3 is built from 13 residues. The ends were cut back, 6 bases at V and 4 bases at J, with 12 bases in the middle. The germline gives CDR1 LNHDA, CDR2 SQIVND (reference sequence). The CDR3 reads CASSKSGSETQYF. CDR3 nucleotides: TGTGCCAGTAGCAAATCAGGGTCAGAGACCCAGTACTTC.

This chain connects TRBV29-1 to TRBJ1-2; TRBD1 matches at 7 bases. The CDR3 is made up of 15 amino acids. Trimming cost V 4 bases and J 3 bases; bases outside gene matches: 11. CDR1 and CDR2 (germline): SQVTM, ANQGSEA. The CDR3 bases are TGCAGCGTTGTTGGGGACAGACTACGAGACTATGGCTACACCTTC. It codes for CSVVGDRLRDYGYTF.

The chain joins TRBV29-1 to TRBJ1-3; D unresolved. CDR3 size: 14 residues. Between the trimmed V and J ends, which lost 4 bases and 0 bases, there was a span of 10 bases. Germline-derived CDR1 and CDR2 are SQVTM and ANQGSEA. CDR3 residues: CSVGEAHSGNTIYF. The CDR3 DNA reads TGCAGCGTTGGCGAAGCGCACTCTGGAAACACCATATATTTT. The entire variable domain, with the rest obtained from reference TRBV29-1 and TRBJ1-3, is as follows: SAVISQKPSRDICQRGTSLTIQCQVDSQVTMMFWYRQQPGQSLTLIATANQGSEATYESGFVIDKFPISRPNLTFSTLTVSNMSPEDSSIYLCSVGEAHSGNTIYFGEGSWLTVV.

The chain is built from TRBV5-1 and TRBJ2-7; 10 bases are shared with TRBD2. In germline, CDR1 is SGHRS, CDR2 YFSETQ. With 1 base clipped from V and 1 base from J, the junction kept 2 bases outside the gene matches. The CDR3 loop spans 15 amino acids. Written as DNA, the CDR3 is TGCGCCAGCAGCTTGTTACTAGCGGGATCCTACGAGCAGTACTTC. The encoded protein is CASSLLLAGSYEQYF. Full variable domain (missing parts from reference TRBV5-1 and TRBJ2-7): KAGVTQTPRYLIKTRGQQVTLSCSPISGHRSVSWYQQTPGQGLQFLFEYFSETQRNKGNFPGRFSGRQFSNSRSEMNVSTLELGDSALYLCASSLLLAGSYEQYFGPGTRLTVT.

The chain combines TRBV7-9 with TRBJ2-5; a possible D gene is TRBD1 (5 bases). The ends were cut back, 4 bases at V and 5 bases at J, with 11 bases in the middle. CDR1 SEHNR and CDR2 FQNEAQ come from the germline V gene (reference sequence). CDR3 length: 13 amino acids. The CDR3 DNA is TGTGCCAGCAGCTGGGTTAACAGGGAGACCCAGTACTTC. Translation gives CASSWVNRETQYF.

The gene calls are TRBV10-1 and TRBJ1-3; the match to TRBD1 covers 7 bases. The CDR3 covers 18 residues. The germline CDR1 and CDR2 sequences are WNHNN and SYGVQD (reference sequence). V lost 0 bases to trimming and J lost 2 bases; unmatched junction nucleotides: 10. The CDR3 nucleotides read TGCGCCAGCAGTGAGTCGCTGCCAGGGGGGATTCCTGGAAACACCATATATTTT. This codes for CASSESLPGGIPGNTIYF.

The genes are TRBV20-1 and TRBJ1-5; tentatively, D is TRBD1 (6 bases). Germline V gives CDR1 DFQATT, CDR2 SNEGSKA (reference sequence). V was pared by 3 bases and J by 2 bases, with 14 bases between. The CDR3 is 15 residues long. CDR3 coding DNA: TGCAGTGCTAGTAGGGCAGGGGCCCGCAATCAGCCCCAGCATTTT. Its protein product is CSASRAGARNQPQHF.

The chain carries TRBV29-1 and TRBJ2-2; a weak D match, TRBD1 (5 bases). This CDR3 comprises 12 residues. Between the trimmed V and J ends, which lost 3 bases and 4 bases, there was a span of 6 bases. The germline CDR1 and CDR2 sequences are SQVTM and ANQGSEA. This CDR3 reads CSVEGPTGELFF. DNA for the CDR3: TGCAGCGTTGAGGGGCCCACCGGGGAGCTGTTTTTT.

The chain employs TRBV15 and TRBJ2-7, with 7 nucleotides matching TRBD2. The ends lost 3 bases at V and 0 bases at J; junction bases unmatched: 5. Germline CDR1 is LNHNV and CDR2 is YYDKDF (reference sequence). This CDR3 comprises 15 residues. The CDR3: CATSSLAEFSYEQYF. The DNA of the CDR3 is TGTGCCACCAGCAGCCTAGCGGAGTTCTCCTACGAGCAGTACTTC.

The chain employs TRBV28 and TRBJ1-2; D gene uncertain. Trimming cost V 2 bases and J 2 bases, with 6 bases left between them. There are 13 residues in the CDR3. CDR1 MDHEN and CDR2 SYDVKM come from the germline V gene. The CDR3 DNA follows: TGTGCCAGCAGTTTAACAGCAAACTATGGCTACACCTTC. It codes for CASSLTANYGYTF.

This chain joins TRBV4-1 and TRBJ1-2; D is ambiguous. The germline V gene has CDR1 MGHRA and CDR2 YSYEKL. The CDR3 is 13 residues long. Trimming cost V 2 bases and J 4 bases, with 8 bases left between them. CDR3 bases: TGCGCCAGCAGCCAACCGGGTATCTATGGCTACACCTTC. Translation gives CASSQPGIYGYTF.

The rearrangement links TRBV15 to TRBJ1-1; D is possibly TRBD1 (6 bases). Germline V gene lookup returns CDR1 LNHNV and CDR2 YYDKDF (reference sequence). V lost 1 base, J lost 1 base, and 7 bases lay in between. The CDR3 runs to 14 residues. CDR3 protein: CATSRGTENTEAFF. The CDR3 coding sequence is TGTGCCACCAGCAGAGGGACAGAGAACACTGAAGCTTTCTTT.